The clone carrying this T cell receptor beta chain has a count of ten or more. MiXCR was run by TCRdb on the PCR reads, yielding one entry per CDR3 protein. The data show more than 80,000 distinct CDR3 sequences, with less than 65% seen just once and 11% held by the top ten. The germline CDR1 and CDR2 sequences are SGHRS and YFSETQ. Trimming shortened V by 4 bases and J by 5 bases, and 7 bases separated the two germline ends. The length of the CDR3 is 12 residues. This entry comes from a study of CDR3 diversity in severe acne. The receptor was isolated from a male donor with severe acne vulgaris. The material sequenced was blood. The chain employs TRBV5-1 and TRBJ2-1; D is possibly TRBD2 (5 bases). The CDR3 is CASSISDNEQFF. In nucleotides, the CDR3 is TGCGCCAGCAGCATTAGCGACAATGAGCAGTTCTTC.